Below, 25 T cell receptor beta chains from the same sample are listed, as sequenced in a study of a mutant IDH1 vaccine in newly diagnosed glioma. The time point: week 23, last vaccination. Every vaccination contained 300 ug of the mutant IDH1 20-mer peptide and was paired with topical imiquimod. What these receptors recognize is not known. The assay was immunoSEQ multiplex PCR, and TCRdb's table has in-frame clones only and misses some. Found here are about 43,000 clones, less than 85% of them singletons; the top ten hold roughly 2.4%. The sample here was PBMCs, taken from a glioma patient whose treatment included an IDH1 peptide vaccine. All receptors derive from a woman younger than 35 with glioma. Some clones in this sample may be carry-over from other donors' samples.

The J gene is TRBJ2-7, the V gene TRBV7-2, with 9 bases fitting TRBD2. Germline CDR1 reads SGHTA; CDR2 reads FQGNSA. This CDR3 is built from 19 residues. The J segment lost 4 bases and the V segment lost 5 bases, leaving 21 bases of the junction unmatched. CDR3 sequence (DNA): TGTGCCAGCAGCCTAGGAGGGACTCGCGGGAGGGCCAATCAGTACGAGCAGTACTTC. Translation: CASSLGGTRGRANQYEQYF.

The chain joins TRBV7-6 to TRBJ2-2, with D tentatively TRBD1 (6 bases). CDR3 size: 17 residues. The germline gives CDR1 SGHVS, CDR2 FNYEAQ. Trimming shortened V by 5 bases and J by 0 bases, and 16 bases separated the two germline ends. CDR3 loop: CASSPGVGVANTGELFF. In DNA form, the CDR3 reads TGTGCCAGCAGCCCAGGGGTCGGGGTAGCGAACACCGGGGAGCTGTTTTTT.

This chain joins TRBV7-6 and TRBJ2-1, with D perhaps given as TRBD1 or TRBD2 (6 bases each). Trimming stripped 3 bases from V and 9 bases from J, with 21 bases between. Germline CDR1 and CDR2: SGHVS and FNYEAQ. CDR3 length: 16 amino acids. The CDR3 spells CASSLRVGGEGGEQFF. In nucleotides, the CDR3 is TGTGCCAGCAGCTTGAGGGTGGGGGGCGAAGGGGGTGAGCAGTTCTTC. The full variable domain, its missing parts supplied by reference TRBV7-6 and TRBJ2-1, is GAGVSQSPRYKVTKRGQDVALRCDPISGHVSLYWYRQALGQGPEFLTYFNYEAQQDKSGLPNDRFSAERPEGSISTLTIQRTEQRDSAMYRCASSLRVGGEGGEQFFGPGTRLTVL.

The chain is built from TRBV14 and TRBJ2-3; 10 bases line up with TRBD2. This CDR3 is built from 16 residues. J lost 4 bases, V lost 5 bases, and 9 bases had no gene match. Germline V lookup: CDR1 SGHDN, CDR2 FVKESK. The CDR3 spells CASSEGPSGSSDTQYF. The DNA of the CDR3 is TGTGCCAGCAGCGAGGGGCCTAGCGGGAGCTCAGATACGCAGTATTTT.

The chain combines TRBV19 with TRBJ1-2; 7 nucleotides align to TRBD1. CDR1 and CDR2 from the germline V gene are LNHDA and SQIVND (reference sequence). The CDR3 has 13 amino acids. Germline trimming cut 7 bases from V and 3 bases from J; bases unmatched to any gene: 5. The CDR3 reads CASNDRAYYGYTF. CDR3 DNA sequence: TGTGCCAGTAACGACAGGGCGTACTATGGCTACACCTTC.

The CDR3 spells CASSPLRYTEAFF. Written as DNA, the CDR3 is TGTGCCAGCAGCCCCCTGAGGTACACTGAAGCTTTCTTT. This chain links TRBV11-2 with TRBJ1-1; D is ambiguous. The V end was cut by 5 bases, the J end by 3 bases, with 10 bases between. This CDR3 is built from 13 residues. Germline V gives CDR1 SGHAT, CDR2 FQNNGV.

This chain links TRBV29-1 with TRBJ2-1; D gene uncertain. In germline, CDR1 is SQVTM, CDR2 ANQGSEA. V was pared by 2 bases and J by 6 bases, with 8 bases between. The CDR3 contains 12 residues. CDR3 in amino acids: CSVELAVNEQFF. The CDR3 DNA follows: TGCAGCGTTGAATTAGCCGTCAATGAGCAGTTCTTC.

The chain recombines TRBV5-4 with TRBJ2-2; D gene unclear. The CDR3 contains 15 residues. V lost 4 bases, J lost 4 bases, and 14 bases lay in between. Per the germline V gene, CDR1 is SGHNT and CDR2 is YYREEE (reference sequence). The CDR3 loop is CASSNRGLLTGELFF. The CDR3 coding sequence is TGTGCCAGCAGCAACCGTGGGCTGCTCACCGGGGAGCTGTTTTTT.

The J gene is TRBJ2-7, the V gene TRBV7-2; D remains unclear. V shed 5 bases and J shed 3 bases, with 8 bases lying between them. There are 12 residues in the CDR3. Germline CDR1 and CDR2: SGHTA and FQGNSA. The CDR3 nucleotides read TGTGCCAGCAGCCCCTTAGTCTACGAGCAGTACTTC. Protein product: CASSPLVYEQYF.

The chain has TRBV6-5 and TRBJ1-2; TRBD1 might be the D (5 bases). The germline V and J ends were trimmed by 8 bases and 6 bases, with 22 bases remaining between them. This CDR3 is built from 15 residues. The germline gives CDR1 MNHEY, CDR2 SVGAGI. CDR3 residues: CASGVLPSAGNGYTF. DNA for the CDR3: TGTGCCAGCGGTGTCCTCCCCTCGGCAGGGAATGGCTACACCTTC.

This chain joins TRBV7-9 and TRBJ1-5; D remains unclear. The CDR3 covers 14 residues. Per the germline V gene, CDR1 is SEHNR and CDR2 is FQNEAQ (reference sequence). V lost 0 bases, J lost 6 bases, and 9 bases lay in between. The CDR3 here is CASSLAGKGQPQHF. The CDR3 nucleotides read TGTGCCAGCAGCTTAGCTGGGAAAGGTCAGCCCCAGCATTTT.

This chain joins TRBV27 and TRBJ1-6; no clear D. CDR3 size: 13 residues. V was shortened by 8 bases and J by 9 bases, with 14 bases between the two germline ends. CDR1 and CDR2 (germline): MNHEY, SMNVEV (reference sequence). The CDR3 sequence: CASRSLLGSPLHF. CDR3 nucleotide sequence: TGTGCCAGCCGTTCACTGCTTGGTTCACCCCTCCACTTT.

J is TRBJ2-5 and V is TRBV20-1; the D is unclear. CDR3 length equals 11 residues. From germline, CDR1 is DFQATT and CDR2 SNEGSKA (reference sequence). V was clipped by 2 bases and J by 2 bases, with 3 bases between them. The CDR3 coding sequence is TGCAGTGCTAGAAAGCAAGAGACCCAGTACTTC. It codes for CSARKQETQYF.

V gene TRBV7-8 combines with J gene TRBJ2-2; D might be TRBD2 (7 bases). The CDR3 covers 14 residues. V was pared by 2 bases and J by 7 bases, with 11 bases between. CDR1 is SGHVS, CDR2 FQNEAQ, per germline. As DNA, the CDR3 is TGTGCCAGCAGCTTACGGGGGGCTGGCGGGGAGCTGTTTTTT. Translating gives CASSLRGAGGELFF. Drawing the rest from reference TRBV7-8 and TRBJ2-2, the complete variable domain is GAGVSQSPRYKVAKRGQDVALRCDPISGHVSLFWYQQALGQGPEFLTYFQNEAQLDKSGLPSDRFFAERPEGSVSTLKIQRTQQEDSAVYLCASSLRGAGGELFFGEGSRLTVL.

The chain carries TRBV5-1 and TRBJ1-2; the D gene is possibly TRBD1 (6 bases). Germline values: CDR1 SGHRS, CDR2 YFSETQ. This CDR3 comprises 16 residues. V was cut by 0 bases and J by 3 bases, with 15 bases left in between. CDR3 sequence: CASSLAPGGGHYGYTF. The CDR3 DNA reads TGCGCCAGCAGCTTGGCCCCAGGCGGGGGCCACTATGGCTACACCTTC.

The V gene is TRBV27, the J gene TRBJ1-2; possibly TRBD1 for D (6 bases). Germline V gives CDR1 MNHEY, CDR2 SMNVEV (reference sequence). V lost 10 bases, J lost 8 bases, and 20 bases lay in between. CDR3 length: 13 residues. The CDR3 sequence is CATTTSGVGGYTF. For the CDR3, the DNA is TGTGCCACCACCACTTCAGGGGTGGGGGGCTACACCTTC.

The V call is TRBV5-1, the J call TRBJ1-1; the match to TRBD1 covers 9 bases. The ends lost 0 bases at V and 5 bases at J; junction bases unmatched: 5. CDR1 and CDR2 (germline): SGHRS, YFSETQ. The CDR3 runs 15 residues. The DNA of the CDR3 is TGCGCCAGCAGCTTGGAAGGACAGGGGCTTACTGAAGCTTTCTTT. Encoded protein: CASSLEGQGLTEAFF.

V gene TRBV5-4 combines with J gene TRBJ2-1; D is undetermined. The germline CDR1 and CDR2 sequences are SGHNT and YYREEE (reference sequence). The CDR3 covers 15 residues. V was trimmed by 3 bases and J by 5 bases, leaving 15 bases between them. DNA for the CDR3: TGTGCCAGCAGCTCACTCGACTGGGCGAACAATGAGCAGTTCTTC. This gives the protein CASSSLDWANNEQFF. The full variable domain, with the rest looked up from reference TRBV5-4 and TRBJ2-1, is ETGVTQSPTHLIKTRGQQVTLRCSSQSGHNTVSWYQQALGQGPQFIFQYYREEENGRGNFPPRFSGLQFPNYSSELNVNALELDDSALYLCASSSLDWANNEQFFGPGTRLTVL.

This chain links TRBV29-1 with TRBJ2-1; TRBD2 might be the D (6 bases). The CDR3 is 13 residues long. Trimming cost V 8 bases and J 9 bases, with 20 bases left between them. Germline loops: CDR1 SQVTM, CDR2 ANQGSEA. The chain's CDR3 is CSLQRSSVGEQFF. The CDR3 nucleotides are TGCAGCTTACAGAGGTCTAGCGTTGGTGAGCAGTTCTTC.

This chain's CDR3 is CASSQDERLGQPQHF. CDR3 nucleotides: TGCGCCAGCAGCCAAGATGAGCGGCTGGGGCAGCCCCAGCATTTT. This sequence joins TRBV4-1 and TRBJ1-5; D not resolved. The V gene lost 0 bases and the J gene lost 7 bases, with 13 bases spanning the gap. Germline V gene data show CDR1 as MGHRA and CDR2 as YSYEKL. CDR3 length equals 15 residues.

The chain joins TRBV6-4 to TRBJ2-7; TRBD2 might be the D (5 bases). CDR1 is MRHNA and CDR2 is SNTAGT in the germline V gene. V was cut by 4 bases and J by 0 bases, with 13 bases left in between. The CDR3 covers 15 residues. In nucleotides, the CDR3 is TGTGCCAGCAGTGTCGGACTCGGCCCCTCCTACGAGCAGTACTTC. Translated: CASSVGLGPSYEQYF.

This clone has just one count. The V gene is TRBV4-3, the J gene TRBJ2-7; unclear D gene. The germline V gene encodes CDR1 LGHNA and CDR2 YSLEER. The V gene lost 5 bases and the J gene lost 1 base, with 12 bases spanning the gap. The CDR3 sequence is 14 residues long. The CDR3 bases are TGCGCCAGCAGCTCCCGGGCCGGATCCTACGAGCAGTACTTC. It encodes CASSSRAGSYEQYF.

The gene calls are TRBV6-5 and TRBJ1-1; D gene unclear. Per germline, CDR1 MNHEY and CDR2 SVGAGI. The V gene lost 6 bases and the J gene lost 4 bases, with 12 bases spanning the gap. CDR3 length equals 13 residues. CDR3 bases: TGTGCCAGCAGAGGAGTAGGGAGCACTGAAGCTTTCTTT. It encodes CASRGVGSTEAFF.

The chain combines TRBV7-9 with TRBJ1-2; D gene uncertain. Germline V gene sequence: CDR1 SEHNR, CDR2 FQNEAQ (reference sequence). The V and J ends lost 3 bases and 6 bases respectively, with 11 bases between them. There are 13 residues in the CDR3. In DNA form, the CDR3 reads TGTGCCAGCAGCTTTCCAGTATCGGATGGCTACACCTTC. Translated: CASSFPVSDGYTF.

The chain links TRBV5-1 to TRBJ1-1; 7 bases line up with TRBD1. With 4 bases clipped from V and 3 bases from J, the junction kept 3 bases outside the gene matches. This CDR3 region has 13 residues. Germline lookup yields CDR1 SGHRS and CDR2 YFSETQ. The CDR3 is CASSGGTDTEAFF. The CDR3 DNA reads as TGCGCCAGCAGCGGAGGGACAGACACTGAAGCTTTCTTT.